The rows below give T cell receptor beta chains drawn from one sample of a study of somatic mutations in cytotoxic T cells in rheumatoid arthritis. Sequencing was performed with immunoSEQ multiplex PCR; in TCRdb, only in-frame clones are kept and a portion is missing. The top ten clones hold about 16% of a sample with 14,000 or so clones, more than 60% of them seen once. Sequenced sample: CD8+ T cells sorted from blood. The receptor set was obtained from an adult with rheumatoid arthritis. The CDR3 runs from the conserved cysteine through the conserved F or W. The D gene is left open where the match is weak. Expanded clones are given a class, and other clones once, few, many or no size at all.

v_call: TRBV13; cdr3_length: 16; j_call: TRBJ2-5; clone_size: -; d_call: -; cdr3_aa: CASSFPGPVGRETQYF; cdr3_nt: TGTGCCAGCAGCTTCCCGGGACCGGTAGGAAGAGAGACCCAGTACTTC
v_call: TRBV28; cdr3_length: 15; j_call: TRBJ2-1; clone_size: -; d_call: TRBD1; cdr3_aa: CASSFLDRGADEQFF; cdr3_nt: TGTGCCAGCAGTTTCCTGGACAGGGGGGCCGATGAGCAGTTCTTC
v_call: TRBV28; cdr3_length: 13; j_call: TRBJ1-3; clone_size: -; d_call: TRBD1; cdr3_aa: CASRGTGVGRVGF; cdr3_nt: TGTGCCAGCAGGGGGACAGGCGTCGGTAGGGTAGGTTTT
v_call: TRBV19; cdr3_length: 13; j_call: TRBJ2-5; clone_size: -; d_call: -; cdr3_aa: CASSLGVRETQYF; cdr3_nt: TGTGCCAGTAGTCTAGGGGTTCGGGAGACCCAGTACTTC
v_call: TRBV11-2; cdr3_length: 13; j_call: TRBJ2-1; clone_size: -; d_call: -; cdr3_aa: CASSNMLLHGQFF; cdr3_nt: TGTGCCAGCAGCAATATGCTGTTGCATGGGCAGTTCTTC
v_call: TRBV4-1; cdr3_length: 14; j_call: TRBJ2-2; clone_size: -; d_call: -; cdr3_aa: CASSQVRGTGELFF; cdr3_nt: TGCGCCAGCAGCCAAGTGAGAGGTACCGGGGAGCTGTTTTTT
v_call: TRBV10-3; cdr3_length: 13; j_call: TRBJ1-1; clone_size: -; d_call: TRBD1; cdr3_aa: CAISGDRNTEAFF; cdr3_nt: TGTGCCATCAGTGGGGACAGGAACACTGAAGCTTTCTTT
v_call: TRBV5-6; cdr3_length: 13; j_call: TRBJ2-7; clone_size: -; d_call: -; cdr3_aa: CASSLGVPYEQYF; cdr3_nt: TGTGCCAGCAGCTTGGGCGTACCCTACGAGCAGTACTTC
v_call: TRBV2; cdr3_length: 14; j_call: TRBJ2-3; clone_size: -; d_call: -; cdr3_aa: CASSEWDSTDTQYF; cdr3_nt: TGTGCCAGCAGTGAATGGGATAGCACAGATACGCAGTATTTT
v_call: TRBV9; cdr3_length: 13; j_call: TRBJ1-2; clone_size: -; d_call: -; cdr3_aa: CASSSGTAYGYTF; cdr3_nt: TGTGCCAGCAGCTCCGGGACTGCTTATGGCTACACCTTC
v_call: TRBV11-2; cdr3_length: 15; j_call: TRBJ1-4; clone_size: few; d_call: -; cdr3_aa: CASSPAPGNDEKLFF; cdr3_nt: TGTGCCAGCAGCCCAGCCCCGGGGAACGATGAAAAACTGTTTTTT
v_call: TRBV5-5; cdr3_length: 19; j_call: TRBJ2-2; clone_size: -; d_call: TRBD2; cdr3_aa: CASSLDPSERGGDTGELFF; cdr3_nt: TGTGCCAGCAGCTTGGACCCGAGTGAGCGGGGGGGTGACACCGGGGAGCTGTTTTTT
v_call: TRBV27; cdr3_length: 17; j_call: TRBJ1-6; clone_size: -; d_call: TRBD1; cdr3_aa: CASSFSGQGGWNSPLHF; cdr3_nt: TGTGCCAGCAGTTTTTCAGGACAGGGAGGTTGGAATTCACCCCTCCACTTT
v_call: TRBV5-4; cdr3_length: 16; j_call: TRBJ2-2; clone_size: -; d_call: TRBD2; cdr3_aa: CASRTSGGDGTGELFF; cdr3_nt: TGTGCCAGCAGGACTAGCGGGGGAGACGGCACCGGGGAGCTGTTTTTT
v_call: TRBV25-1; cdr3_length: 12; j_call: TRBJ1-2; clone_size: -; d_call: -; cdr3_aa: CASSRGGRGYTF; cdr3_nt: TGTGCCAGCAGTCGAGGGGGAAGGGGCTACACCTTC
v_call: TRBV5-1; cdr3_length: 19; j_call: TRBJ2-1; clone_size: -; d_call: -; cdr3_aa: CASSLGVGGSRVDYNEQFF; cdr3_nt: TGCGCCAGCAGCTTGGGTGTTGGAGGGAGTCGAGTGGACTACAATGAGCAGTTCTTC
v_call: TRBV2; cdr3_length: 14; j_call: TRBJ1-5; clone_size: -; d_call: -; cdr3_aa: CASKQGGSNQPQHF; cdr3_nt: TGTGCCAGCAAGCAGGGAGGGAGCAATCAGCCCCAGCATTTT
v_call: TRBV7-9; cdr3_length: 13; j_call: TRBJ1-2; clone_size: -; d_call: -; cdr3_aa: CASSLPGGYGYTF; cdr3_nt: TGTGCCAGCAGCTTACCTGGCGGCTATGGCTACACCTTC
v_call: TRBV6-4; cdr3_length: 16; j_call: TRBJ2-2; clone_size: few; d_call: TRBD2; cdr3_aa: CASSAGTSGPPGELFF; cdr3_nt: TGTGCCAGCAGTGCCGGGACTAGCGGCCCGCCCGGGGAGCTGTTTTTT
v_call: TRBV29-1; cdr3_length: 19; j_call: TRBJ2-1; clone_size: -; d_call: TRBD2; cdr3_aa: CSVEDRVVSGGLSYNEQFF; cdr3_nt: TGCAGCGTTGAAGATCGGGTGGTTAGCGGGGGGCTATCCTACAATGAGCAGTTCTTC
v_call: TRBV27; cdr3_length: 15; j_call: TRBJ1-4; clone_size: medium-sized; d_call: -; cdr3_aa: CASSPSSGRREKLFF; cdr3_nt: TGTGCCAGCAGTCCATCTTCCGGGAGGCGAGAAAAACTGTTTTTT
v_call: TRBV7-6; cdr3_length: 14; j_call: TRBJ1-5; clone_size: few; d_call: TRBD1; cdr3_aa: CASSPDRGHQPQHF; cdr3_nt: TGTGCCAGCAGCCCTGACAGGGGGCACCAGCCCCAGCATTTT
v_call: TRBV27; cdr3_length: 15; j_call: TRBJ2-2; clone_size: -; d_call: -; cdr3_aa: CASSLSWRHTGELFF; cdr3_nt: TGTGCCAGCAGTTTATCTTGGCGTCACACCGGGGAGCTGTTTTTT
v_call: TRBV2; cdr3_length: 17; j_call: TRBJ2-4; clone_size: -; d_call: -; cdr3_aa: CASRPTRASLAKNIQYF; cdr3_nt: TGTGCCAGCAGACCAACTAGAGCCTCGCTAGCCAAAAACATTCAGTACTTC
v_call: TRBV4-1; cdr3_length: 13; j_call: TRBJ1-5; clone_size: -; d_call: -; cdr3_aa: CASSQGNDQPQHF; cdr3_nt: TGCGCCAGCAGCCAAGGCAACGATCAGCCCCAGCATTTT
v_call: TRBV6-1; cdr3_length: 16; j_call: TRBJ1-6; clone_size: -; d_call: -; cdr3_aa: CASSEGINSYNSPLHF; cdr3_nt: TGTGCCAGCAGTGAAGGGATAAACTCCTATAATTCACCCCTCCACTTT
v_call: TRBV11-2; cdr3_length: 16; j_call: TRBJ2-7; clone_size: -; d_call: TRBD2; cdr3_aa: CASSLDPGGQGHEQYF; cdr3_nt: TGTGCCAGCAGCTTAGATCCGGGGGGGCAGGGCCACGAGCAGTACTTC
v_call: TRBV9; cdr3_length: 18; j_call: TRBJ2-1; clone_size: -; d_call: TRBD2; cdr3_aa: CASSVGGGGYSSYNEQFF; cdr3_nt: TGTGCCAGCAGCGTAGGTGGGGGGGGGTACAGCTCCTACAATGAGCAGTTCTTC
v_call: TRBV2; cdr3_length: 16; j_call: TRBJ1-2; clone_size: -; d_call: -; cdr3_aa: CASGIGGNTFDYGYTF; cdr3_nt: TGTGCCAGCGGAATCGGGGGGAACACTTTTGACTATGGCTACACCTTC